This T cell receptor beta chain was profiled in a study of blood T cell repertoires in COVID-19. Overall study context: Acute and convalescent COVID-19 samples came from the United States, Italy and Spain. From T cells, B-cell-depleted T cells, or PBMCs came the material, which was cDNA or gDNA.

In the original analysis: Nucleated cell counts were estimated from reference gene primer amplification. Assay used: immunoSEQ multiplex PCR; TCRdb lists only in-frame clones, some missing. V, J and clone size are those of that table, while D and trimming were read from the DNA. The data contain under 25,000 clones, roughly nine tenths of them seen just once; the ten biggest clones take up roughly 7.1%. The CDR3 runs to 12 residues. Deletions cut 5 bases from V and 6 bases from J, with 9 bases between. Germline V gene sequence: CDR1 SGHAT, CDR2 FQDESV (reference sequence). The sample consisted of peripheral blood. The receptor was isolated from a human donor with active COVID-19. The donor label of this sample is uncertain. The V call is TRBV11-1, the J call TRBJ2-3; no clear D. In DNA form, the CDR3 reads TGTGCCAGCAGCACAGACCGGGATACGCAGTATTTT. Translating gives CASSTDRDTQYF.